What follows describes a single TCR beta chain. The sample is drawn from a study of blood T cell repertoires in COVID-19. Study-level information: Some COVID-19 samples were acute and others convalescent; all came from the United States, Italy and Spain.

In the original processing: Quantification of nucleated cells was approximated via reference gene primer amplification. Sequencing used immunoSEQ multiplex PCR; TCRdb keeps in-frame clones, though not all of them. That table furnishes V, J and clone size, whereas the DNA furnished D and trimming. Of under 350,000 clones in the sample, around nine tenths were seen once. The cohort comprised adults aged 18 to 89 years residing in 20 to 25 US areas. Assignment of participants to cohorts was predicated upon participant-reported clinical history. V lost 6 bases, J lost 7 bases, and 5 bases stayed unmatched. The CDR3 has 12 residues.

The sequenced sample consisted of PBMCs or T cells enriched from blood (not recorded which). The receptor was isolated from a woman in her late teens or twenties who had recovered from COVID-19. V gene TRBV12-3 or TRBV12-4 combines with J gene TRBJ1-1, with 7 nucleotides matching TRBD1. The chain's CDR3 is CASSPGTVEAFF. The CDR3 nucleotides read TGTGCCAGCAGCCCGGGGACAGTTGAAGCTTTCTTT.